Presented here are 16 T cell receptor beta chains from one specimen sequenced in a study of blood T cell repertoires in COVID-19. This table comes from immunoSEQ multiplex PCR, and its TCRdb copy is limited to in-frame clones, with some not included. The table lists some 340,000 clones, more than 85% of them singletons. The source material was PBMCs or T cells enriched from blood (not recorded which). The receptor source for this set is a woman aged 30 to 39 who had been exposed to COVID-19.

This chain links TRBV2 with TRBJ2-1; 11 bases are shared with TRBD2. There are 14 residues in the CDR3. The germline V gene encodes CDR1 SNHLY and CDR2 FYNNEI. V shed 6 bases, J shed 5 bases, and the junction held 3 bases outside the gene matches. CDR3 coding DNA: TGTGCCAGCAGCGGGACTAGCGGTAACAATGAGCAGTTCTTC. Its protein is CASSGTSGNNEQFF.

V usage is TRBV30 and J usage is TRBJ1-1, with a weak D call TRBD1 (6 bases). Germline V gives CDR1 GTSNPN, CDR2 SVGIG (reference sequence). The CDR3 sequence is 17 residues long. The V gene lost 4 bases and the J gene lost 0 bases, with 21 bases spanning the gap. The CDR3 protein is CAWNTGPGYRMNTEAFF. CDR3 nucleotides: TGTGCCTGGAATACAGGGCCTGGGTATCGAATGAACACTGAAGCTTTCTTT. Full variable domain (missing parts from reference TRBV30 and TRBJ1-1): SQTIHQWPATLVQPVGSPLSLECTVEGTSNPNLYWYRQAAGRGLQLLFYSVGIGQISSEVPQNLSASRPQDRQFILSSKKLLLSDSGFYLCAWNTGPGYRMNTEAFFGQGTRLTVV.

The chain joins TRBV5-5 to TRBJ2-7; 8 bases are shared with TRBD1. V was clipped by 2 bases and J by 4 bases; unmatched bases: 8. This CDR3 comprises 15 residues. Germline values: CDR1 SGHKS, CDR2 YYEKEE (reference sequence). For the CDR3, the DNA is TGTGCCAGCAGCTTCGGGCAGGGGGCTTCTTACGAGCAGTACTTC. As protein: CASSFGQGASYEQYF. The full variable domain, with the rest looked up from reference TRBV5-5 and TRBJ2-7, is DAGVTQSPTHLIKTRGQQVTLRCSPISGHKSVSWYQQVLGQGPQFIFQYYEKEERGRGNFPDRFSARQFPNYSSELNVNALLLGDSALYLCASSFGQGASYEQYFGPGTRLTVT.

V and J are TRBV27 and TRBJ2-1; 10 bases map to TRBD1. CDR3 length equals 14 residues. Germline V gene lookup returns CDR1 MNHEY and CDR2 SMNVEV (reference sequence). V lost 1 base and J lost 7; bases outside the gene matches: 1. The CDR3, as DNA: TGTGCCAGCAGTTTATTGGGACAGGGGAATGAGCAGTTCTTC. Translated: CASSLLGQGNEQFF.

This sequence joins TRBV9 and TRBJ2-7; 10 bases map to TRBD2. This CDR3 spans 14 amino acids. Germline CDR1 reads SGDLS; CDR2 reads YYNGEE. V lost 4 bases, J lost 5 bases, and 6 bases stayed unmatched. CDR3 in amino acids: CASSYSGGTDEQYF. The DNA for the CDR3 is TGTGCCAGCAGCTATAGCGGGGGGACCGACGAGCAGTACTTC.

V is TRBV11-2 and J is TRBJ1-2, with a weak D call TRBD1 (6 bases). This CDR3 contains 13 residues. Germline CDR1 reads SGHAT; CDR2 reads FQNNGV. V lost 5 bases and J 2 bases, leaving 9 bases between the germline ends. The CDR3: CASSRDRNYGYTF. DNA for the CDR3: TGTGCCAGCAGCCGCGACAGGAACTATGGCTACACCTTC.

This clone was seen just once. This rearrangement joins TRBV4-2 to TRBJ2-5; 7 nucleotides align to TRBD2. Unmatched junction bases numbered 14, after V lost 1 base and J lost 6 bases. The CDR3 covers 17 residues. CDR1 is LGHNA and CDR2 is YNFKEQ in the germline V gene. The chain's CDR3 is CASSQGGLEAGLKTQYF. The CDR3 coding sequence is TGTGCCAGCAGCCAAGGGGGTCTGGAAGCGGGGTTGAAGACCCAGTACTTC.

The chain combines TRBV20-1 with TRBJ1-5; TRBD1 aligns across 7 bases. J was trimmed by 4 bases and V by 3 bases; bases with no gene match: 6. The CDR3 consists of 14 residues. The V gene's germline CDR1 is DFQATT and CDR2 SNEGSKA (reference sequence). As DNA, the CDR3 is TGCAGTGCTAGTAGGGGGCCGTTGAATCAGCCCCAGCATTTT. Translated, it gives CSASRGPLNQPQHF.

The CDR3 coding sequence is TGTGCAATTCTCGGGTACAATGAGCAGTTCTTC. Translation gives CAILGYNEQFF. The V call is TRBV30, the J call TRBJ2-1, with D hard to call. The CDR3 runs 11 residues. Germline V gene data show CDR1 as GTSNPN and CDR2 as SVGIG (reference sequence).

The genes are TRBV19 and TRBJ2-1, with TRBD1 matching over 7 bases. Germline CDR1 reads LNHDA; CDR2 reads SQIVND (reference sequence). The CDR3 has 15 amino acids. V gave up 4 bases and J gave up 10 bases; unmatched junction bases: 13. This CDR3 is CASSKRQGYNLEQFF. The CDR3 region has the DNA TGTGCCAGTAGTAAACGACAGGGATACAATCTCGAGCAGTTCTTC. Using reference TRBV19 and TRBJ2-1 for the parts outside the CDR3, the full variable domain is DGGITQSPKYLFRKEGQNVTLSCEQNLNHDAMYWYRQDPGQGLRLIYYSQIVNDFQKGDIAEGYSVSREKKESFPLTVTSAQKNPTAFYLCASSKRQGYNLEQFFGPGTRLTVL.

The chain couples TRBV6-5 to TRBJ2-7; 7 bases agree with TRBD1. The V and J ends lost 6 bases and 10 bases, in that order; junction bases with no gene match: 12. The CDR3 extends over 13 amino acids. CDR1 and CDR2 (germline): MNHEY, SVGAGI. The DNA of the CDR3 is TGTGCCAGCAGGAAGACAGGGATCCCCTCTCAGTACTTC. Translated: CASRKTGIPSQYF.

This clone has just a few counts. The V gene is TRBV5-1, the J gene TRBJ1-2; D is perhaps TRBD1 (5 bases). CDR1 and CDR2 from the germline V gene are SGHRS and YFSETQ. With 0 bases removed from V and 7 bases from J, the gap between germline ends came to 10 bases. The CDR3 length is 13 residues. As DNA, the CDR3 is TGCGCCAGCAGCTTGGCCGGCACAGGTGGCTACACCTTC. It yields the protein CASSLAGTGGYTF. The full variable domain, its missing parts supplied by reference TRBV5-1 and TRBJ1-2, is KAGVTQTPRYLIKTRGQQVTLSCSPISGHRSVSWYQQTPGQGLQFLFEYFSETQRNKGNFPGRFSGRQFSNSRSEMNVSTLELGDSALYLCASSLAGTGGYTFGSGTRLTVV.

The chain is built from TRBV28 and TRBJ1-3, with D possibly TRBD1 on 5 matching bases. The CDR3 length is 14 residues. Germline V gene lookup returns CDR1 MDHEN and CDR2 SYDVKM. V lost 2 bases and J 4 bases, leaving 9 bases between the germline ends. Here the CDR3 reads CASSLPQGGNTIYF. CDR3 DNA: TGTGCCAGCAGTTTACCCCAGGGAGGAAACACCATATATTTT.

The chain links TRBV7-9 to TRBJ2-5; 9 bases are shared with TRBD2. This CDR3 has 15 residues. Germline lookup yields CDR1 SEHNR and CDR2 FQNEAQ (reference sequence). V gave up 5 bases and J gave up 3 bases; unmatched junction bases: 7. The CDR3 DNA is TGTGCCAGCAGCCTACAATCTAGCGGGAAAGAGACCCAGTACTTC. Translating it yields CASSLQSSGKETQYF.

The chain combines TRBV19 with TRBJ1-1; perhaps TRBD1 as D (6 bases). The V gene's germline CDR1 is LNHDA and CDR2 SQIVND (reference sequence). CDR3 length: 16 amino acids. V was shortened by 1 base and J by 1 base, with 13 bases between the two germline ends. CDR3 in amino acids: CASSIGPRGGNTEAFF. Here the CDR3 DNA reads TGTGCCAGTAGTATAGGGCCCAGAGGGGGGAACACTGAAGCTTTCTTT.

The chain employs TRBV25-1 and TRBJ1-3; 7 bases line up with TRBD1. V dropped 6 bases and J dropped 0; count of bases not matched to a gene: 11. The CDR3 contains 17 residues. The germline CDR1 and CDR2 sequences are MGHDK and SYGVNS. The DNA for the CDR3 is TGTGCCAGCAGAGATACCGGGACAGCCCTCTCTGGAAACACCATATATTTT. Amino acids: CASRDTGTALSGNTIYF.